The rows below give T cell receptor beta chains drawn from one sample of a study of blood T cell repertoires in COVID-19. Clones were sequenced by immunoSEQ multiplex PCR, and TCRdb holds only the in-frame ones, with some missing. The profile shows around 370,000 clones, around 91% of them singletons. Source material: peripheral blood. Source of these receptors: a woman aged 18 to 35 who had recovered from COVID-19. The CDR3 runs from the conserved cysteine through the conserved F or W. A D gene is named only where the DNA matches it firmly. A row's size may be missing; if present it is once, few, many or a size class.

TRBV6-5	NA	14	TRBJ1-1	NA	CASSPTRMNTEAFF	TGTGCCAGCAGCCCGACAAGAATGAACACTGAAGCTTTCTTT
TRBV18	NA	13	TRBJ1-2	TRBD1	CASSPTGQYGYTF	TGTGCCAGCTCACCTACGGGACAGTATGGCTACACCTTC
TRBV30	NA	13	TRBJ1-2	NA	CAWSRVGDNGYTF	TGTGCCTGGTCAAGGGTAGGGGACAATGGCTACACCTTC
TRBV5-1	NA	13	TRBJ1-4	NA	CASSLQGNEKLFF	TGCGCCAGCAGCCTACAGGGTAATGAAAAACTGTTTTTT
TRBV19	NA	15	TRBJ2-5	NA	CASSNSRLASETQYF	TGTGCCAGTAGTAATAGCCGGCTGGCGTCCGAGACCCAGTACTTC
TRBV6-2/TRBV6-3	NA	17	TRBJ2-6	NA	CASSYGDSISGANVLTF	TGTGCCAGCAGTTACGGGGACTCGATCTCTGGGGCCAACGTCCTGACTTTC
TRBV7-9	NA	14	TRBJ2-1	NA	CASSLIEAYNEQFF	TGTGCCAGCAGCTTAATAGAAGCCTACAATGAGCAGTTCTTC
TRBV20-1	NA	14	TRBJ1-1	TRBD1	CSASETGVVTEAFF	TGCAGTGCTAGTGAAACAGGGGTTGTGACTGAAGCTTTCTTT
TRBV19	NA	16	TRBJ2-5	TRBD1	CASSIYSPGQPETQYF	TGTGCCAGTAGTATATATTCCCCGGGACAGCCAGAGACCCAGTACTTC
TRBV5-1	NA	15	TRBJ2-1	TRBD2	CASSWGTSGYNEQFF	TGCGCCAGCAGCTGGGGGACTAGCGGATACAATGAGCAGTTCTTC
TRBV19	NA	15	TRBJ2-2	TRBD2	CATRLAGVSTGELFF	TGTGCCACCAGACTAGCGGGAGTTAGCACCGGGGAGCTGTTTTTT
TRBV6-5	NA	13	TRBJ2-5	NA	CASRVGGKETQYF	TGTGCCAGCAGAGTAGGAGGTAAAGAGACCCAGTACTTC
TRBV7-2	NA	11	TRBJ2-3	NA	CASSTSDTQYF	TGTGCCAGCAGCACTTCAGATACGCAGTATTTT
TRBV27	NA	19	TRBJ2-2	TRBD2	CASSLSRLAGGANTGELFF	TGTGCCAGCAGTTTATCGCGACTAGCGGGAGGCGCGAACACCGGGGAGCTGTTTTTT
TRBV3-1/TRBV3-2	NA	14	TRBJ1-4	NA	CASSQERTVEKLFF	TGTGCCAGCAGCCAAGAGCGGACAGTTGAAAAACTGTTTTTT
TRBV3-1/TRBV3-2	NA	16	TRBJ2-2	NA	CASSQAFRGVTGELFF	TGTGCCAGCAGCCAAGCTTTCAGGGGGGTCACCGGGGAGCTGTTTTTT
TRBV4-2	NA	15	TRBJ1-5	NA	CASSQGQGWVQPQHF	TGTGCCAGCAGCCAAGGGCAGGGGTGGGTTCAGCCCCAGCATTTT
TRBV19	NA	13	TRBJ1-1	TRBD1	CASSMDRATEAFF	TGTGCCAGTAGTATGGACAGGGCCACTGAAGCTTTCTTT
TRBV19	NA	18	TRBJ2-3	TRBD2	CASSIRTGGPFNTDTQYF	TGTGCCAGTAGTATACGAACGGGAGGGCCTTTCAACACAGATACGCAGTATTTT
TRBV28	NA	11	TRBJ1-5	TRBD1	CASSAGTGAHF	TGTGCCAGCAGCGCCGGGACAGGTGCGCATTTT
TRBV27	NA	13	TRBJ2-1	TRBD2	CASRSGRNFGQFF	TGTGCCAGCAGAAGCGGGAGGAACTTCGGGCAGTTCTTC
TRBV19	NA	14	TRBJ1-5	NA	CASSISNSDQPQHF	TGTGCCAGTAGTATAAGTAACAGTGATCAGCCCCAGCATTTT
TRBV19	once	16	TRBJ1-1	TRBD1	CASREMGQGGGTEAFF	TGTGCCAGTAGGGAAATGGGACAGGGTGGCGGCACTGAAGCTTTCTTT
TRBV5-6	NA	16	TRBJ2-5	TRBD1	CASSRMGQGLWETQYF	TGTGCCAGCAGCCGCATGGGACAGGGGTTATGGGAGACCCAGTACTTC
TRBV12-5	NA	16	TRBJ2-5	NA	CASGSTRRGAGETQYF	TGTGCTAGTGGTTCCACCCGGCGGGGAGCAGGGGAGACCCAGTACTTC
TRBV19	NA	16	TRBJ2-5	NA	CASSINKWELEETQYF	TGTGCCAGTAGTATAAATAAGTGGGAGTTAGAGGAGACCCAGTACTTC
TRBV12-5	once	16	TRBJ2-3	TRBD2	CASGPVAGGSTDTQYF	TGTGCTAGTGGTCCCGTAGCGGGAGGGAGCACAGATACGCAGTATTTT
TRBV4-3	NA	14	TRBJ1-2	NA	CASSPSSANYGYTF	TGCGCCAGCAGCCCAAGTTCAGCGAACTATGGCTACACCTTC
TRBV6-2/TRBV6-3	NA	16	TRBJ2-1	TRBD2	CASSSQTSGAPYEQFF	TGTGCCAGCAGTTCTCAGACTAGCGGAGCCCCATATGAGCAGTTCTTC
TRBV5-4	NA	14	TRBJ2-5	TRBD2	CASSWEASGETQYF	TGTGCCAGCAGCTGGGAGGCTAGCGGAGAGACCCAGTACTTC
TRBV2	NA	15	TRBJ2-5	TRBD1	CASSPTGASGETQYF	TGTGCCAGCAGTCCTACAGGGGCGTCTGGGGAGACCCAGTACTTC
TRBV10-2	NA	15	TRBJ2-5	TRBD1	CASTGRDRHQETQYF	TGCGCCAGCACTGGGCGGGACAGGCACCAAGAGACCCAGTACTTC
TRBV10-3	NA	13	TRBJ2-3	TRBD1	CAIRGQGADTQYF	TGTGCCATCAGGGGACAGGGAGCGGATACGCAGTATTTT
TRBV4-1	NA	17	TRBJ2-6	TRBD2	CASSQQTSASGANVLTF	TGCGCCAGCAGCCAACAGACTAGCGCCTCTGGGGCCAACGTCCTGACTTTC
TRBV3-1/TRBV3-2	NA	17	TRBJ2-1	TRBD2	CASSPSSRLLGRDEQFF	TGTGCCAGCAGCCCCAGTTCTCGCCTACTGGGGAGGGATGAGCAGTTCTTC
TRBV7-9	NA	15	TRBJ2-1	NA	CASSLTVTSYNEQFF	TGTGCCAGCAGCTTGACAGTAACCTCCTACAATGAGCAGTTCTTC
TRBV5-5	NA	13	TRBJ2-3	NA	CASSFPSPDTQYF	TGTGCCAGCAGCTTTCCTAGCCCAGATACGCAGTATTTT
TRBV5-1	NA	16	TRBJ2-1	TRBD2	CASSLAVAGGRNEQFF	TGCGCCAGCAGCTTGGCGGTAGCGGGAGGTAGAAATGAGCAGTTCTTC
TRBV7-2	NA	15	TRBJ2-1	TRBD2	CASSFRTSRYNEQFF	TGTGCCAGCAGCTTCCGGACTAGTAGGTACAATGAGCAGTTCTTC
TRBV15	once	14	TRBJ1-1	NA	CATRFGVDYTEAFF	TGTGCCACCAGGTTCGGAGTCGACTACACTGAAGCTTTCTTT
TRBV6-6	NA	17	TRBJ1-2	TRBD1	CASSPTGTKTSNYGYTF	TGTGCCAGCAGTCCGACAGGGACGAAAACCAGTAACTATGGCTACACCTTC
TRBV3-1/TRBV3-2	NA	17	TRBJ2-3	TRBD2	CASSQGAGGRTTDTQYF	TGTGCCAGCAGCCAAGGAGCGGGCGGGAGGACCACAGATACGCAGTATTTT
TRBV30	NA	17	TRBJ2-6	NA	CAWMRGRASSGANVLTF	TGTGCCTGGATGAGAGGGAGAGCCTCCTCTGGGGCCAACGTCCTGACTTTC
TRBV4-1	once	13	TRBJ1-1	NA	CASSLRVNTEAFF	TGCGCCAGCAGCCTCAGGGTGAACACTGAAGCTTTCTTT
TRBV19	NA	13	TRBJ1-5	NA	CASSATASQPQHF	TGTGCCAGTAGCGCCACAGCCTCGCAGCCCCAGCATTTT